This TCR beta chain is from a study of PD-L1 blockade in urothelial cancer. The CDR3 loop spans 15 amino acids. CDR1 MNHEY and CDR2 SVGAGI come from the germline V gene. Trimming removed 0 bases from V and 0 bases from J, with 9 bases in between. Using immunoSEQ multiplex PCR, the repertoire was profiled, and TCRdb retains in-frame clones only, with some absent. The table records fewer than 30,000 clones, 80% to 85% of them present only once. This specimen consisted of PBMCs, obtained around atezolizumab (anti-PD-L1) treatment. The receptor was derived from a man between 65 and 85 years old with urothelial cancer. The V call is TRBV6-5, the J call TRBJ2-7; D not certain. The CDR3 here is CASSYSRRISYEQYF. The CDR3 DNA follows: TGTGCCAGCAGTTACTCGCGGCGGATCTCCTACGAGCAGTACTTC.